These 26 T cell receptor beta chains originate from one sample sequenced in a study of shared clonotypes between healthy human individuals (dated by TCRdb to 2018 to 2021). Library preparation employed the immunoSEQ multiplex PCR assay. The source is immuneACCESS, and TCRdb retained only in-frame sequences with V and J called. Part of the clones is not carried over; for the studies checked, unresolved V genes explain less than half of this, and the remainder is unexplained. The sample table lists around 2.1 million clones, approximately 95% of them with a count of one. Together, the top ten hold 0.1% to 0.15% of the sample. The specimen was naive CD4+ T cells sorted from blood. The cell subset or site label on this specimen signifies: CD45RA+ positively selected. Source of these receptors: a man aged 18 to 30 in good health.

Here the CDR3 reads CASSLSQGTEAFF. CDR3 DNA: TGCGCCAGCAGCCTTTCACAGGGGACTGAAGCTTTCTTT. This chain uses TRBV4-1 with TRBJ1-1; 7 bases agree with TRBD1. V trimming: 4 bases; J trimming: 5 bases; junction bases outside the gene matches: 4. The germline V gene encodes CDR1 MGHRA and CDR2 YSYEKL. The CDR3 loop spans 13 amino acids.

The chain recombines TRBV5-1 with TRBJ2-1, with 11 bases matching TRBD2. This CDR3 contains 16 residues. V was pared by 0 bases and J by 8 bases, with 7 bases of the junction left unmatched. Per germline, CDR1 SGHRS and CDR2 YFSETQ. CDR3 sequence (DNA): TGCGCCAGCAGCTTGGATCTTAGCGGGAGGGTCGATGAGCAGTTCTTC. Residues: CASSLDLSGRVDEQFF.

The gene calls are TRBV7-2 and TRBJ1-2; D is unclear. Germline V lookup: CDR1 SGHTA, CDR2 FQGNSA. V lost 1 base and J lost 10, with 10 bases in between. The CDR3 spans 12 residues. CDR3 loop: CASSLVPLVYTF. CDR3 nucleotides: TGTGCCAGCAGCTTAGTGCCGCTGGTCTACACCTTC. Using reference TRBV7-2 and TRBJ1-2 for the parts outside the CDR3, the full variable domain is GAGVSQSPSNKVTEKGKDVELRCDPISGHTALYWYRQSLGQGLEFLIYFQGNSAPDKSGLPSDRFSAERTGGSVSTLTIQRTQQEDSAVYLCASSLVPLVYTFGSGTRLTVV.

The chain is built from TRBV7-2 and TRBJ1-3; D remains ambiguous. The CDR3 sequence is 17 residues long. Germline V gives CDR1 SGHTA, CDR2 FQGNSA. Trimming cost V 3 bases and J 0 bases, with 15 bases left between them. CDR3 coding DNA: TGTGCCAGCAGCTTTAACTTCGACGGATACTCTGGAAACACCATATATTTT. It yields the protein CASSFNFDGYSGNTIYF.

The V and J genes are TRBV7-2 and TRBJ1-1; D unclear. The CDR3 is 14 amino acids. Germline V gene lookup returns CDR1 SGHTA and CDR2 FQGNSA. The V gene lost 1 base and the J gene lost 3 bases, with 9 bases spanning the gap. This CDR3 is CASSLEIGYTEAFF. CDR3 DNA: TGTGCCAGCAGCTTAGAGATAGGTTACACTGAAGCTTTCTTT.

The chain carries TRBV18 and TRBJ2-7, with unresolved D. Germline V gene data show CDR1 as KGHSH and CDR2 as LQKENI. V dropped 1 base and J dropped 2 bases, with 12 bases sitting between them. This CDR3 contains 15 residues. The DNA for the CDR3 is TGTGCCAGCTCACCACGGATCGAGAGTCCCTACGAGCAGTACTTC. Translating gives CASSPRIESPYEQYF.

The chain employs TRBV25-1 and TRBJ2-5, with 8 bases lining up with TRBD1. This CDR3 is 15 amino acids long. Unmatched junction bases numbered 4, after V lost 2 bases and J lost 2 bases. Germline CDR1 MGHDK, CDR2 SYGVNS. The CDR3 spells CASSEGQGSQETQYF. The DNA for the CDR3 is TGTGCCAGCAGTGAAGGACAGGGATCTCAAGAGACCCAGTACTTC.

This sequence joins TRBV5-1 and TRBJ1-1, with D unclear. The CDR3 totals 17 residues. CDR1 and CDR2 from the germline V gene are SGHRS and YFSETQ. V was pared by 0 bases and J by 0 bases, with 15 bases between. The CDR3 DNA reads TGCGCCAGCAGCTTGGCCATGGGTATAAAGTTGAACACTGAAGCTTTCTTT. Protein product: CASSLAMGIKLNTEAFF.

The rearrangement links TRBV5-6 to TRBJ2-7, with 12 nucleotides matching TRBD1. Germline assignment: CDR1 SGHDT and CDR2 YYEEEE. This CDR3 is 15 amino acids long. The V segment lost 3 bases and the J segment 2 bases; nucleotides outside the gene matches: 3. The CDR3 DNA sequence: TGTGCCAGCAGCTCGGGACAGGGGGCCCCCTACGAGCAGTACTTC. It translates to CASSSGQGAPYEQYF.

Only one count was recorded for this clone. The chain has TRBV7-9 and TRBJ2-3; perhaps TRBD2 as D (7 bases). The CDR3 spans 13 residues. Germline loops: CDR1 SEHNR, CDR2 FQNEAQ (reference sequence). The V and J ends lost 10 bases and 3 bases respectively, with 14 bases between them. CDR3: CATLGGPTDTQYF. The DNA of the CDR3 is TGTGCCACCCTCGGGGGGCCGACAGATACGCAGTATTTT.

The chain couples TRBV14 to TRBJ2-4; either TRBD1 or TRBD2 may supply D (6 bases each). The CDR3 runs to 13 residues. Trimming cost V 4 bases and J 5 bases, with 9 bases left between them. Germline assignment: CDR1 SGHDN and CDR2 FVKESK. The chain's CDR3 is CASSRGAENIQYF. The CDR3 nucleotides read TGTGCCAGCAGCCGGGGGGCGGAAAACATTCAGTACTTC. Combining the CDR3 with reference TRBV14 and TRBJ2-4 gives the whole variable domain EAGVTQFPSHSVIEKGQTVTLRCDPISGHDNLYWYRRVMGKEIKFLLHFVKESKQDESGMPNNRFLAERTGGTYSTLKVQPAELEDSGVYFCASSRGAENIQYFGAGTRLSVL.

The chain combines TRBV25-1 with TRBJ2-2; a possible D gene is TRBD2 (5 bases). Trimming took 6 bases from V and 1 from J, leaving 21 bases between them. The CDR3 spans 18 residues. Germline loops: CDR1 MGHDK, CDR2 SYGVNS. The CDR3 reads CASSLTPLYAGNTGELFF. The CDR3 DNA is TGTGCCAGCAGCCTAACGCCCCTGTACGCGGGGAACACCGGGGAGCTGTTTTTT.

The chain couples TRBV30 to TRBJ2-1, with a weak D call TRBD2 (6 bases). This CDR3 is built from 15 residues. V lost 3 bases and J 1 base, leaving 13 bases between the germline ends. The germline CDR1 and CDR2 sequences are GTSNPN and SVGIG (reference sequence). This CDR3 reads CAWRSLGGSYNEQFF. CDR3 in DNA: TGTGCCTGGAGATCCCTCGGGGGATCCTACAATGAGCAGTTCTTC.

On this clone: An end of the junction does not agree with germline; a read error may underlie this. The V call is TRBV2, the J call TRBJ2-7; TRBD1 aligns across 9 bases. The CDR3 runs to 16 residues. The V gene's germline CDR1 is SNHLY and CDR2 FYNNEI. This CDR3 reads CASSRPGQGFSFEQYF. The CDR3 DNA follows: TGTGCCAGCAGTCGACCGGGACAGGGATTTTCCTTCGAGCAGTACTTC.

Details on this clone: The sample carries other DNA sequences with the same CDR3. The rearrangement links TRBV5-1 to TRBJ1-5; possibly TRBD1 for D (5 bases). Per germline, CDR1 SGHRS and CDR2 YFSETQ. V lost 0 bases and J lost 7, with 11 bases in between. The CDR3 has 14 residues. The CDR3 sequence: CASSLEGAGQPQHF. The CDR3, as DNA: TGCGCCAGCAGCTTGGAAGGGGCTGGGCAGCCCCAGCATTTT.

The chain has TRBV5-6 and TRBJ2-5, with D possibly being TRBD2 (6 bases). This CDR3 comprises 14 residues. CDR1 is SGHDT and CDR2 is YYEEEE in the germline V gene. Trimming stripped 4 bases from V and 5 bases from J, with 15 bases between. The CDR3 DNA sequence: TGTGCCAGCAGCGCGACTAGTTCGGGGGAGACCCAGTACTTC. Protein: CASSATSSGETQYF.

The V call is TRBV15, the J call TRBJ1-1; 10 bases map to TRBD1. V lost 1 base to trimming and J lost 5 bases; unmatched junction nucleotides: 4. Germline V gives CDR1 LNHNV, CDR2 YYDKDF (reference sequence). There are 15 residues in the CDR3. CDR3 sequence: CATSRGQGAGTEAFF. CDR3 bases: TGTGCCACCAGCAGAGGACAGGGGGCGGGGACTGAAGCTTTCTTT. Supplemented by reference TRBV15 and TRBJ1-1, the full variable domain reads DAMVIQNPRYQVTQFGKPVTLSCSQTLNHNVMYWYQQKSSQAPKLLFHYYDKDFNNEADTPDNFQSRRPNTSFCFLDIRSPGLGDTAMYLCATSRGQGAGTEAFFGQGTRLTVV.

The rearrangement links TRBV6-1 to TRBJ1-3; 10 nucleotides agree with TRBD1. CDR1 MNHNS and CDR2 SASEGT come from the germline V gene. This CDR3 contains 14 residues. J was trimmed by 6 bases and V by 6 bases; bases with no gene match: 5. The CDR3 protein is CASRPGTGVNTIYF. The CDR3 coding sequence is TGTGCCAGCAGGCCCGGGACAGGGGTAAACACCATATATTTT.

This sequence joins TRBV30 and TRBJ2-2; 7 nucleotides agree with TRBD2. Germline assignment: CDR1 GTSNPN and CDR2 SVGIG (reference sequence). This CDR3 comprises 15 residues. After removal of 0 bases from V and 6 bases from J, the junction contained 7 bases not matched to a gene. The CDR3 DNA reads TGTGCCTGGAGTGTAGTTACGGGAGGTCCCGGGGAGCTGTTTTTT. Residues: CAWSVVTGGPGELFF.

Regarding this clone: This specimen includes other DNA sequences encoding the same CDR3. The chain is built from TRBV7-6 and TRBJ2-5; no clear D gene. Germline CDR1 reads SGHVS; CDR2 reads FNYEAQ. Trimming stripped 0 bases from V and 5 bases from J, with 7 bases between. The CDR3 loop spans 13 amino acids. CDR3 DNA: TGTGCCAGCAGCTTAGCGGGTTCGGAGACCCAGTACTTC. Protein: CASSLAGSETQYF.

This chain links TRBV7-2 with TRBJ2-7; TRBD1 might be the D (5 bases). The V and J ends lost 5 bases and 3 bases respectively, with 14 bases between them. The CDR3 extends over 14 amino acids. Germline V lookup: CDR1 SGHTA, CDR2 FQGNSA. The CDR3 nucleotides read TGTGCCAGCAGCGACCCGGACAAGTACTACGAGCAGTACTTC. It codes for CASSDPDKYYEQYF. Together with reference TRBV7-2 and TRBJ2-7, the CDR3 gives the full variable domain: GAGVSQSPSNKVTEKGKDVELRCDPISGHTALYWYRQSLGQGLEFLIYFQGNSAPDKSGLPSDRFSAERTGGSVSTLTIQRTQQEDSAVYLCASSDPDKYYEQYFGPGTRLTVT.

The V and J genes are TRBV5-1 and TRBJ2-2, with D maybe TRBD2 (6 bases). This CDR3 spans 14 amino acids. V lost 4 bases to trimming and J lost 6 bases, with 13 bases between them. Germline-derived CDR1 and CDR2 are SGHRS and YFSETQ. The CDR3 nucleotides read TGCGCCAGCAGCACGGGCAGGGAGGCCGGGGAGCTGTTTTTT. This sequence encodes CASSTGREAGELFF.

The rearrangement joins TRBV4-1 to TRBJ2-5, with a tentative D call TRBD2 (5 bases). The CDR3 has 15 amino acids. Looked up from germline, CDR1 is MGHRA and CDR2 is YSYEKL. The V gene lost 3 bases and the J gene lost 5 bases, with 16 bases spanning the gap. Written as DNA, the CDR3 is TGCGCCAGCAGCCAGAATTCCGGGATTGTGGAGACCCAGTACTTC. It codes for CASSQNSGIVETQYF.

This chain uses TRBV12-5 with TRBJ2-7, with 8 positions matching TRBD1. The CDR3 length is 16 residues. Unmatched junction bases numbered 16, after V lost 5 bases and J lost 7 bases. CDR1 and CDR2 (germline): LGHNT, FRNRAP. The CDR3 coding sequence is TGTGCTAGTGGTGGGGCGGGTGGACAGGGTCCAAAGGAGCAGTACTTC. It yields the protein CASGGAGGQGPKEQYF.

CDR3 sequence: CASSYGSPTNEKLFF. DNA of the CDR3: TGTGCCAGCAGTTACGGCAGTCCAACTAATGAAAAACTGTTTTTT. The V and J genes are TRBV6-5 and TRBJ1-4; D is undetermined. V lost 2 bases and J 0 bases, leaving 7 bases between the germline ends. The CDR3 is made up of 15 amino acids. Germline values: CDR1 MNHEY, CDR2 SVGAGI.

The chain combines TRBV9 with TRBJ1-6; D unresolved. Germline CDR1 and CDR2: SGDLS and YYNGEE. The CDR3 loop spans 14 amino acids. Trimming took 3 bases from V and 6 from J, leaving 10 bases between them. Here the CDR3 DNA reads TGTGCCAGCAGCGCCCTAGATACTAATTCACCCCTCCACTTT. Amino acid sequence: CASSALDTNSPLHF.